This T cell receptor beta chain was documented in a study of regulatory T cells in long-lasting Graves disease. Time point of the sample: newly diagnosed GD, antithyroid drugs for less than 3 months. The TCR library was prepared using RNA isolated from PBMCs. This clonotype showed up many times. CDR3 length: 18 residues. Germline V lookup: CDR1 SGHAT, CDR2 FQNNGV. V shed 6 bases and J shed 2 bases, with 26 bases lying between them. In building TCR beta libraries, iRepertoire HTBI primers were used together with Arm-PCR of CDR3 regions. TCRdb fed the multiplex PCR reads into MiXCR, producing one record per CDR3 protein. The sample comprises a few hundred thousand distinct CDR3 sequences, roughly 14% of which are singletons, and approximately 9.3% rests with the top ten. The same sample was also studied in work on T cells in Graves' hyperthyroidism and ophthalmopathy.

J is TRBJ2-7 and V is TRBV11-2, with unresolved D. The clonotype originates from a man aged 30-40 years with Graves disease. This specimen consisted of peripheral blood mononuclear cells (PBMCs), obtained at new diagnosis, from a patient treated with antithyroid drugs. Here the CDR3 reads CASSRSVRAEYLTYEQYF. CDR3 nucleotides: TGTGCCAGCAGTCGGTCCGTAAGGGCCGAATACCTGACCTACGAGCAGTACTTC.